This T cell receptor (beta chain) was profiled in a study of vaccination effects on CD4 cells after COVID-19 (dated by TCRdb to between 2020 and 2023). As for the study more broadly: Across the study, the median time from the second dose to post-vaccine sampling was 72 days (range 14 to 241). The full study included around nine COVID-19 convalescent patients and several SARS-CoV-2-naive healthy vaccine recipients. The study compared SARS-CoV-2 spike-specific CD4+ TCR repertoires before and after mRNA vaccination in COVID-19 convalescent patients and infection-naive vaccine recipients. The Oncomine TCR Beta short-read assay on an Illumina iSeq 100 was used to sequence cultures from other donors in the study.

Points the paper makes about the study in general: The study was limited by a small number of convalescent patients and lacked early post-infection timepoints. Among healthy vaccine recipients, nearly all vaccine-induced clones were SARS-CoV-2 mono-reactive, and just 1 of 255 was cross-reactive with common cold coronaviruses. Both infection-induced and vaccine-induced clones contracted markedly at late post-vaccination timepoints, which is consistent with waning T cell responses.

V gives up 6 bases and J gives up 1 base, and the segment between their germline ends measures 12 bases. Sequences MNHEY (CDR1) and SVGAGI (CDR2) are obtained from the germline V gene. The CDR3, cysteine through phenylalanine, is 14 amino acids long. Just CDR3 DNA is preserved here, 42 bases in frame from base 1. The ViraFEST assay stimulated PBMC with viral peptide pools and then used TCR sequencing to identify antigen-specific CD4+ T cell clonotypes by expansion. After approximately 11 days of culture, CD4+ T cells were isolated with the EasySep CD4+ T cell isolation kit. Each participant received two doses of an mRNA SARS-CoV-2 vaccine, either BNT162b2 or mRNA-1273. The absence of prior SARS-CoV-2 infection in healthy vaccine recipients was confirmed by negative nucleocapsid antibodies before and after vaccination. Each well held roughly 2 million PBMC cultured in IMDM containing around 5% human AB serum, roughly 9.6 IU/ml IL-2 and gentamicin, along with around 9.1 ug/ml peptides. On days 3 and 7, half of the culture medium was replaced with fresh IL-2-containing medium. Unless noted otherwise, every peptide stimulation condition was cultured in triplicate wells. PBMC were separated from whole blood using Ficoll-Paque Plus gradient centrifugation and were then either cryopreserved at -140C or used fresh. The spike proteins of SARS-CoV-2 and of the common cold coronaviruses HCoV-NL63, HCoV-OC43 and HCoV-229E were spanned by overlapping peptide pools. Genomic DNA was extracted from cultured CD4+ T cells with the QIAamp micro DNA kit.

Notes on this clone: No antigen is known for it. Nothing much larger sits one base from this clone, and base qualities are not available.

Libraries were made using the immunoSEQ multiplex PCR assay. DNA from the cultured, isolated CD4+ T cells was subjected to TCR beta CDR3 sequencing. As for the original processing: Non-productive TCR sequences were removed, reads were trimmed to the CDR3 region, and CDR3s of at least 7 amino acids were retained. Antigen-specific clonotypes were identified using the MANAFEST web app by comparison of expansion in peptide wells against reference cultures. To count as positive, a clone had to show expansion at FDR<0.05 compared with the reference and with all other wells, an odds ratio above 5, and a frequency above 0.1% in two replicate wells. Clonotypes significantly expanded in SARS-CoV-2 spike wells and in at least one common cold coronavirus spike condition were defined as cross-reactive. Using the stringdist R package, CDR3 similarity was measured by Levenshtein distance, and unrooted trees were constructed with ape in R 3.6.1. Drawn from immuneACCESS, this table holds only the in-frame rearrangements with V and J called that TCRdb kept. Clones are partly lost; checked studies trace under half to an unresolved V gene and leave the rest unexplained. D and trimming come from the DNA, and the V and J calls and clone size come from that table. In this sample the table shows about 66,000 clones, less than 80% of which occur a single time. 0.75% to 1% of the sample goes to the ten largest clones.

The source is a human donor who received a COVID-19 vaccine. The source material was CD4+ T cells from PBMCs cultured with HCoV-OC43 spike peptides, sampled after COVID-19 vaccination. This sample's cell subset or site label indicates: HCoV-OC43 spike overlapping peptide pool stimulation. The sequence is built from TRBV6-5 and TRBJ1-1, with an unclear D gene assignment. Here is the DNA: TGTGCCAGCAGAATCCCGAACAGGAACACTGAAGCTTTCTTT. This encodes CASRIPNRNTEAFF.